What follows are 14 T cell receptor delta chains derived from one specimen sequenced in a study of gamma-delta chains in newborns, infants, children. TCRdb re-processed the reads using CATT. This sample has 3,000 to 4,000 delta-chain clones, with about 0.6% found just once. The sequencing input was blood. These receptors all come from a child who was a newborn, infant or young child, either healthy, febrile or measles-vaccinated (not recorded which).

This clone was counted only a few times. A far larger clone lies a single base away; this is likely a read error. Other DNA sequences of this sample code for an identical CDR3. The CDR3 sequence is CACDTVLGDKWFSWDTRQMFF. The CDR3 bases are TGTGCCTGCGACACCGTACTGGGGGATAAATGGTTTTCCTGGGACACCCGACAGATGTTTTTC. The rearrangement links TRDV2 to TRDJ3, with 11 bases lining up with TRDD3. The CDR3 is 21 residues long. CDR1 and CDR2 (germline): GEAIGNYY, EKD.

Note on this clone: The protein given by TCRdb reflects a much larger clone and differs at residue 10 from this DNA's translation, likely from a read error; the protein shown is the DNA's translation. For the CDR3, the DNA is TGTGCCTGTGACAAACTGGGGGATACCTCGACAGCACAACTCTTCTTT. The encoded protein is CACDKLGDTSTAQLFF. The chain carries TRDV2 and TRDJ2; 12 positions agree with TRDD3. The V gene's germline CDR1 is GEAIGNYY and CDR2 EKD. After removal of 2 bases from V and 4 bases from J, the junction contained 4 bases not matched to a gene. This CDR3 is built from 16 residues.

This clone has more than one count but fewer than ten. A read error may explain this, as a much larger clone is one base away. Other DNA sequences from this sample encode an identical CDR3 as well. The chain carries TRAV29/DV5 and TRDJ1; 10 bases fit TRDD3. Germline loops: CDR1 NSMFDY, CDR2 ISSIKDK. The length of the CDR3 is 18 residues. CDR3 loop: CAARKRYWGILYTDKLIF. CDR3 sequence (DNA): TGTGCGGCAAGAAAGAGGTACTGGGGGATTCTGTACACCGATAAACTCATCTTT.

In this sample, this clone turned up a few times. This sequence is one base from a far larger clone and is likely a read error. This sample includes further DNA sequences coding for the same CDR3. CDR3 sequence reads: CACDKILGDSWDTRQMFF. The CDR3 DNA is TGTGCCTGTGACAAAATACTAGGGGACTCCTGGGACACCCGACAGATGTTTTTC. This sequence joins TRDV2 and TRDJ3; either TRDD1 or TRDD3 may fit D (5 bases each). V shed 2 bases and J shed 0 bases, with 13 bases lying between them. Germline CDR1 reads GEAIGNYY; CDR2 reads EKD. This CDR3 region has 18 residues.

A few counts support this clone. TCRdb's protein, taken from a much larger clone, differs from this DNA's translation at residue 6, likely owing to a read error; the protein displayed comes from the DNA. The chain uses TRDV2 and TRDJ2; 7 bases match TRDD3. CDR1 and CDR2 (germline): GEAIGNYY, EKD. This CDR3 region has 15 residues. V gave up 3 bases and J gave up 5 bases; unmatched junction bases: 8. The CDR3: CACDVPGDPTAQLFF. In DNA, the CDR3 is TGTGCCTGTGACGTACCGGGGGATCCTACAGCACAACTCTTCTTT.

Worth noting for this clone: TCRdb shows a much larger clone's protein in place of this DNA's translation, and the two differ at residue 4, likely through a read error; the protein shown is translated from the DNA. The chain uses TRDV2 and TRDJ3; 9 bases are shared with TRDD3. Trimming at V came to 5 bases and at J to 0 bases, leaving 7 bases not matched to a gene. The CDR3 totals 18 residues. CDR1 and CDR2 from the germline V gene are GEAIGNYY and EKD. CDR3 nucleotide sequence: TGTGCCTGTGGCATACTGGGGGAGAGCTCCTGGGACACCCGACAGATGTTTTTC. This translates into CACGILGESSWDTRQMFF.

This clone was seen a few times. The protein held in TCRdb is that of a much larger clone and does not match this DNA's translation at residue 3, likely because of a read error; the protein shown is translated from the DNA. This chain connects TRDV1 to TRDJ4, with D possibly TRDD2 on 6 matching bases. Per the germline V gene, CDR1 is TSWWSYY and CDR2 is QGS. This CDR3 is 15 amino acids long. Written as DNA, the CDR3 is TGTGCTCATGGGGAAAGCCCCTTCCCTAACAGACCCCTGATCTTT. It translates to CAHGESPFPNRPLIF.

As for this clone: A read error likely explains this, since a far larger clone differs by one base. Other DNA sequences within the sample encode an identical CDR3. This rearrangement joins TRDV2 to TRDJ3, with TRDD3 matching over 7 bases. The germline CDR1 and CDR2 sequences are GEAIGNYY and EKD. V lost 0 bases and J lost 0; bases outside the gene matches: 4. CDR3 length: 18 amino acids. CDR3 sequence (DNA): TGTGCCTGTGACACCGGATACGTGAGCTCCTGGGACACCCGACAGATGTTTTTC. Its protein product is CACDTGYVSSWDTRQMFF.

In the case of this clone: The amino acid sequence in TCRdb belongs to a much larger clone and departs from this DNA's translation at residue 6, likely a sequencing read error; the sequence shown is translated from the DNA. The chain employs TRDV2 and TRDJ1; 8 bases are shared with TRDD3. V was clipped by 0 bases and J by 7 bases; unmatched bases: 6. CDR3 length equals 14 residues. Germline CDR1 is GEAIGNYY and CDR2 is EKD. CDR3 protein: CACDTRGYSGKLIF. CDR3 coding DNA: TGTGCCTGTGACACCAGGGGATACTCGGGTAAACTCATCTTT.

In regard to this clone: A far larger clone lies a single base away; this is likely a read error. Other nucleotide sequences in the sample specify the same CDR3. The chain couples TRDV2 to TRDJ3; possible D gene TRDD3, 6 bases. Trimming shortened V by 4 bases and J by 0 bases, and 12 bases separated the two germline ends. Germline V gene lookup returns CDR1 GEAIGNYY and CDR2 EKD. CDR3 size: 17 residues. The DNA of the CDR3 is TGTGCCTGTGATACCGGCTGGGGCTCCTGGGACACCCGACAGATGTTTTTC. Protein product: CACDTGWGSWDTRQMFF.

Notes on this clone: It differs at one base from a far larger clone, so likely a read error. This rearrangement joins TRDV2 to TRDJ3, with TRDD3 matching 11 bases. CDR1 GEAIGNYY and CDR2 EKD come from the germline V gene. The CDR3 consists of 19 residues. The CDR3 reads CACDTVLGDSSWDTRRMFF. The CDR3 nucleotides are TGTGCCTGTGACACCGTACTGGGGGATAGCTCCTGGGACACCCGACGGATGTTTTTC.

This clone was counted a few times. A far larger clone is a single base away, which makes a read error likely. V usage is TRDV2 and J usage is TRDJ3; 13 positions match TRDD3. CDR1 and CDR2 from the germline V gene are GEAIGNYY and EKD. CDR3 length: 23 residues. DNA for the CDR3: TGTGCCTGCGACCCTTGGAGGGTACTGGGGGATACGCGCAGCTCCTGGGACGCCCGACAGATGTTTTTC. The encoded protein is CACDPWRVLGDTRSSWDARQMFF.

This clone was seen only a few times. TCRdb's protein, taken from a much larger clone, differs from this DNA's translation at residue 11, likely owing to a read error; the protein displayed comes from the DNA. The V call is TRDV2, the J call TRDJ3, with 10 bases that match TRDD3. V lost 0 bases to trimming and J lost 0 bases; unmatched junction nucleotides: 7. CDR3 size: 20 residues. The germline V gene has CDR1 GEAIGNYY and CDR2 EKD. The CDR3: CACDTVRTGGSSWDTRQMFF. In DNA, the CDR3 is TGTGCCTGTGACACCGTCCGTACTGGGGGATCCTCCTGGGACACCCGACAGATGTTTTTC.

As to this clone: A far larger clone is off by one base, so a read error is likely. In DNA, the CDR3 is TGTGCCTGTGGCACCTGGGGGACCGATAAACTCATCTTT. This sequence encodes CACGTWGTDKLIF. The chain has TRDV2 and TRDJ1; 7 bases fit TRDD3. The V gene's germline CDR1 is GEAIGNYY and CDR2 EKD. The CDR3 spans 13 residues.